This passage covers 4 T cell receptor beta chains from one sample sequenced in a study of T cell repertoires in cytomegalovirus infection. TCRdb recomputed calls from the reads with MiXCR, one row per CDR3 protein. The sample yields 200,000 or so distinct CDR3 sequences, approximately 28% seen once. Sequenced sample: PBMCs. The receptors were gathered from a human donor in good health (CMV status not recorded). Some clones in this sample may be carry-over from other donors' samples.

This clonotype was seen many times. This chain joins TRBV7-6 and TRBJ2-2; D remains unclear. The germline V gene encodes CDR1 SGHVS and CDR2 FNYEAQ. V gave up 0 bases and J gave up 7 bases, with 6 bases separating them. The CDR3 covers 13 residues. The DNA of the CDR3 is TGTGCCAGCAGCTTAGCGGGAAACGGGGAGCTGTTTTTT. Its protein product is CASSLAGNGELFF. Drawing the rest from reference TRBV7-6 and TRBJ2-2, the complete variable domain is GAGVSQSPRYKVTKRGQDVALRCDPISGHVSLYWYRQALGQGPEFLTYFNYEAQQDKSGLPNDRFSAERPEGSISTLTIQRTEQRDSAMYRCASSLAGNGELFFGEGSRLTVL.

The chain uses TRBV12-3 or TRBV12-4 and TRBJ1-5; a possible D gene is TRBD1 (5 bases). The CDR3 consists of 12 residues. V gave up 6 bases and J gave up 7 bases, with 10 bases separating them. The chain's CDR3 is CASSREGQPQHF. The CDR3 region has the DNA TGTGCCAGCAGCCGGGAGGGGCAGCCCCAGCATTTT.

The chain couples TRBV6-5 to TRBJ1-3; D unresolved. The CDR3 is 13 residues long. Trimming cost V 3 bases and J 1 base, with 4 bases left between them. Germline CDR1 is MNHEY and CDR2 is SVGAGI. The CDR3 loop reads CASSYRSGNTIYF. CDR3 sequence (DNA): TGTGCCAGCAGTTATAGGTCTGGAAACACCATATATTTT.

V and J are TRBV9 and TRBJ2-6, with no clear D. The V and J ends lost 1 base and 0 bases respectively, with 5 bases between them. Germline V gene data show CDR1 as SGDLS and CDR2 as YYNGEE. This CDR3 has 15 residues. The CDR3 is CASSVRSSGANVLTF. The CDR3 DNA reads TGTGCCAGCAGCGTACGAAGCTCTGGGGCCAACGTCCTGACTTTC.